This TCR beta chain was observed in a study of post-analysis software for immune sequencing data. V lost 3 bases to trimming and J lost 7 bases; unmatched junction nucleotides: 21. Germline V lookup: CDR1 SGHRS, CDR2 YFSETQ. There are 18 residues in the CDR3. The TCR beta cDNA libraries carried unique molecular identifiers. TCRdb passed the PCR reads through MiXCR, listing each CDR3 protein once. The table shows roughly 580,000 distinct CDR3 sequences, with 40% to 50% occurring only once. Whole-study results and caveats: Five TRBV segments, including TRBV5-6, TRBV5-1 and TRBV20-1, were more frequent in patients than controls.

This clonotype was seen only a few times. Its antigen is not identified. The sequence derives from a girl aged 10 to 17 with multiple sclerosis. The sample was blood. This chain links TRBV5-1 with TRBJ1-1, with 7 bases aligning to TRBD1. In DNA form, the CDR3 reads TGCGCCAGCAGCTCCATCAAGAATTCCGGGACAGCCGCGAATGAAGCTTTCTTT. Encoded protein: CASSSIKNSGTAANEAFF.